This is a list of T cell receptor beta chains from one sample in a study of radiotherapy plus CTLA-4 blockade in lung cancer. Some clones are missing from TCRdb's copy, which holds only in-frame ones; the method was immunoSEQ multiplex PCR. The sample yields about 88,000 clones, about two thirds seen once. Sequenced here: peripheral blood, sampled from a patient treated with radiotherapy plus ipilimumab. The receptors were gathered from a human donor with non-small cell lung cancer that progressed on radiotherapy plus ipilimumab. The CDR3 runs from the conserved cysteine through the conserved F or W. A D gene is named only where the DNA matches it firmly. For some rows the clone size is stated as once, few or many, or as a class when expanded; others skip it.

abundance: once; d_gene: NA; v_gene: TRBV28; j_gene: TRBJ1-1; CDR3nt: TGTGCCAGCAGTTTACCCCACAGTGAAGCTTTCTTT; CDR3aa: CASSLPHSEAFF
abundance: NA; d_gene: NA; v_gene: TRBV30; j_gene: TRBJ2-6; CDR3nt: TGTGCCTGGAGGGACACCAGCTCTGGGGCCAACGTCCTGACTTTC; CDR3aa: CAWRDTSSGANVLTF
abundance: NA; d_gene: NA; v_gene: TRBV5-5; j_gene: TRBJ1-1; CDR3nt: TGTGCCAGCAGCTTGAGAGGCAGGAACACTGAAGCTTTCTTT; CDR3aa: CASSLRGRNTEAFF
abundance: once; d_gene: TRBD1; v_gene: TRBV7-9; j_gene: TRBJ1-4; CDR3nt: TGTGCCAGCAGCTCCGGGACAGGGGGCGCAGTGTGGGAAAAACTGTTTTTT; CDR3aa: CASSSGTGGAVWEKLFF
abundance: few; d_gene: NA; v_gene: TRBV7-9; j_gene: TRBJ1-1; CDR3nt: TGTGCCAGCACCTCTTCGCGCGGCCAGAACACTGAAGCTTTCTTT; CDR3aa: CASTSSRGQNTEAFF
abundance: NA; d_gene: NA; v_gene: TRBV6-1; j_gene: TRBJ2-6; CDR3nt: TGTGCCAGCAGTGCCTCGTCCCAATCGGGTGGGGCCAACGTCCTGACTTTC; CDR3aa: CASSASSQSGGANVLTF
abundance: NA; d_gene: NA; v_gene: TRBV28; j_gene: TRBJ1-2; CDR3nt: TGTGCCAGCAGTCCGTCAGGGTTTAAGGGCTACACCTTC; CDR3aa: CASSPSGFKGYTF
abundance: NA; d_gene: NA; v_gene: TRBV18; j_gene: TRBJ1-4; CDR3nt: TGTGCCAGCTCACTAAACGGGATAGGGGCATCTAATGAAAAACTGTTTTTT; CDR3aa: CASSLNGIGASNEKLFF
abundance: NA; d_gene: TRBD1; v_gene: TRBV6-5; j_gene: TRBJ2-7; CDR3nt: TGTGCCAGCAGTTACCGAACAGGGGCGGGTGAGCAGTACTTC; CDR3aa: CASSYRTGAGEQYF
abundance: once; d_gene: NA; v_gene: TRBV28; j_gene: TRBJ1-2; CDR3nt: TGTGCCAGCAGTTTAGTACGTGGAGGCTATGGCTACACCTTC; CDR3aa: CASSLVRGGYGYTF
abundance: NA; d_gene: TRBD1; v_gene: TRBV18; j_gene: TRBJ2-3; CDR3nt: TGTGCCAGCTCATCGACAGGGGGCCACACAGATACGCAGTATTTT; CDR3aa: CASSSTGGHTDTQYF
abundance: few; d_gene: NA; v_gene: TRBV21-1; j_gene: TRBJ2-5; CDR3nt: TGTGCCAGCTCCCGGGGGGAGAGTAGCGAGGGAGAAGAGACCCAGTACTTC; CDR3aa: CASSRGESSEGEETQYF
abundance: NA; d_gene: NA; v_gene: TRBV19; j_gene: TRBJ1-5; CDR3nt: TGTGCCAGTAGTATGGCCAGGTTTAGCAATCAGCCCCAGCATTTT; CDR3aa: CASSMARFSNQPQHF
abundance: few; d_gene: NA; v_gene: TRBV30; j_gene: TRBJ2-7; CDR3nt: TGTGCCTGGGCTGAGACGGAGGGACGAATCTACGAGCAGTACTTC; CDR3aa: CAWAETEGRIYEQYF
abundance: NA; d_gene: NA; v_gene: TRBV5-5; j_gene: TRBJ2-7; CDR3nt: TGTGCCAGCAGCTTGGACAGGCACTCCTACGAGCAGTACTTC; CDR3aa: CASSLDRHSYEQYF
abundance: NA; d_gene: NA; v_gene: TRBV7-2; j_gene: TRBJ2-1; CDR3nt: TGTGCCAGCAGCTCCCCCGGCGGGGAGGATGAGCAGTTCTTC; CDR3aa: CASSSPGGEDEQFF
abundance: NA; d_gene: NA; v_gene: TRBV2; j_gene: TRBJ2-2; CDR3nt: TGTGCCAGCGTCAGGATGGCGAACACCGGGGAGCTGTTTTTT; CDR3aa: CASVRMANTGELFF
abundance: NA; d_gene: NA; v_gene: TRBV6-5; j_gene: TRBJ2-3; CDR3nt: TGTGCCAGCAGTTACGGTGGACCAGATACGCAGTATTTT; CDR3aa: CASSYGGPDTQYF
abundance: few; d_gene: NA; v_gene: TRBV27; j_gene: TRBJ2-1; CDR3nt: TGTGCCAGCAGTTTCAGAGGCGGGGCCTACAATGAGCAGTTCTTC; CDR3aa: CASSFRGGAYNEQFF
abundance: NA; d_gene: NA; v_gene: TRBV7-9; j_gene: TRBJ2-1; CDR3nt: TGTGCCAGCAGCTTAGTTCCGGGAACATCCTGGGGTGAGCAGTTCTTC; CDR3aa: CASSLVPGTSWGEQFF
abundance: NA; d_gene: NA; v_gene: TRBV6-7; j_gene: TRBJ2-5; CDR3nt: TGTGCCAGCAGCCTACAGGGTCCTCAAGAGACCCAGTACTTC; CDR3aa: CASSLQGPQETQYF
abundance: NA; d_gene: TRBD1; v_gene: TRBV9; j_gene: TRBJ2-7; CDR3nt: TGTGACAGGAGTCCGGGACAGGGTTACGAGCAGTACTTC; CDR3aa: CDRSPGQGYEQYF
abundance: NA; d_gene: TRBD1; v_gene: TRBV11-2; j_gene: TRBJ2-7; CDR3nt: TGTGCCAGCAGCTTAGGCTCCTGGGACAGCCACTACGAGCAGTACTTC; CDR3aa: CASSLGSWDSHYEQYF
abundance: NA; d_gene: TRBD1; v_gene: TRBV29-1; j_gene: TRBJ1-1; CDR3nt: TGCAGCGTTAGAAAGACAGGGAGGGACACTGAAGCTTTCTTT; CDR3aa: CSVRKTGRDTEAFF
abundance: NA; d_gene: NA; v_gene: TRBV14; j_gene: TRBJ2-1; CDR3nt: TGTGCCAGCAGCCAAGGAGGGGCTTTCTGGAATGAGCAGTTCTTC; CDR3aa: CASSQGGAFWNEQFF
abundance: few; d_gene: NA; v_gene: TRBV4-1; j_gene: TRBJ1-5; CDR3nt: TGCGCCAGCAGCCAAGCGATGGGCAGCGTAAATCAGCCCCAGCATTTT; CDR3aa: CASSQAMGSVNQPQHF
abundance: NA; d_gene: NA; v_gene: TRBV19; j_gene: TRBJ1-1; CDR3nt: TGTGCCAGTAGTACCAGAGCCACATCTGAAGCTTTCTTT; CDR3aa: CASSTRATSEAFF
abundance: few; d_gene: TRBD1; v_gene: TRBV5-6; j_gene: TRBJ1-2; CDR3nt: TGTGCCAGCAGCTTCGGGACAGGGGCGCGAGGGGATGGCTACACCTTC; CDR3aa: CASSFGTGARGDGYTF
abundance: NA; d_gene: NA; v_gene: TRBV7-2; j_gene: TRBJ1-1; CDR3nt: TGTGCCAGCAGCTTAGGACCCCTCCAGGGGGAAGCTTTCTTT; CDR3aa: CASSLGPLQGEAFF
abundance: few; d_gene: TRBD1; v_gene: TRBV5-1; j_gene: TRBJ2-3; CDR3nt: TGCGCCAGCAGCTTTGGTTCTCGGGACAGCCTTTTGGATACGCAGTATTTT; CDR3aa: CASSFGSRDSLLDTQYF
abundance: NA; d_gene: NA; v_gene: TRBV5-1; j_gene: TRBJ2-1; CDR3nt: TGCGCCAGCAGCTTCTCGGCAGGGACCGTCAATGAGCAGTTCTTC; CDR3aa: CASSFSAGTVNEQFF
abundance: few; d_gene: TRBD2; v_gene: TRBV28; j_gene: TRBJ2-7; CDR3nt: TGTGCCAGCAGCTTTTCCAGCGGGAAGGAGGACTACGAGCAGTACTTC; CDR3aa: CASSFSSGKEDYEQYF
abundance: NA; d_gene: NA; v_gene: TRBV4-1; j_gene: TRBJ2-3; CDR3nt: TGCGCCAGCAGCCTCGACACGATAACAGATACGCAGTATTTT; CDR3aa: CASSLDTITDTQYF
abundance: NA; d_gene: NA; v_gene: TRBV9; j_gene: TRBJ2-1; CDR3nt: TGTGCCAGCAGCGTTCACTCTAACGGGGATGAGCAGTTCTTC; CDR3aa: CASSVHSNGDEQFF
abundance: NA; d_gene: TRBD1; v_gene: TRBV28; j_gene: TRBJ2-5; CDR3nt: TGTGCCAGCAGTTTAAATTCCGGGCAGGGGGCGGGAGAGACCCAGTACTTC; CDR3aa: CASSLNSGQGAGETQYF
abundance: NA; d_gene: TRBD2; v_gene: TRBV5-1; j_gene: TRBJ2-6; CDR3nt: TGCGCCAGCAGCTTGGCACTAGCGGGAGTGGCTGGGGCCAACGTCCTGACTTTC; CDR3aa: CASSLALAGVAGANVLTF
abundance: NA; d_gene: NA; v_gene: TRBV5-4; j_gene: TRBJ2-3; CDR3nt: TGTGCCAGCAGCTTGGAGTTGGCCGCCACAGATACGCAGTATTTT; CDR3aa: CASSLELAATDTQYF
abundance: NA; d_gene: NA; v_gene: TRBV5-1; j_gene: TRBJ1-1; CDR3nt: TGCGCCAGCAGCTTGGCCGAGGCAGGGTTAGCCACTGAAGCTTTCTTT; CDR3aa: CASSLAEAGLATEAFF
abundance: once; d_gene: NA; v_gene: TRBV7-2; j_gene: TRBJ2-2; CDR3nt: TGTGCCAGCAGCCCCCAAAACACCGGGGAGCTGTTTTTT; CDR3aa: CASSPQNTGELFF
abundance: NA; d_gene: TRBD1; v_gene: TRBV6-5; j_gene: TRBJ1-1; CDR3nt: TGTGCCAGCAGTTTAGGACAGGGATACGCTGAAGCTTTCTTT; CDR3aa: CASSLGQGYAEAFF
abundance: NA; d_gene: NA; v_gene: TRBV2; j_gene: TRBJ2-7; CDR3nt: TGTGCCAGCAGTGGGGCAGGACTCTCCTACGAGCAGTACTTC; CDR3aa: CASSGAGLSYEQYF
abundance: NA; d_gene: NA; v_gene: TRBV5-6; j_gene: TRBJ2-2; CDR3nt: TGTGCCAGCAGCTTGGGCGACACCGGGGAGCTGTTTTTT; CDR3aa: CASSLGDTGELFF
abundance: NA; d_gene: TRBD1; v_gene: TRBV4-3; j_gene: TRBJ1-1; CDR3nt: TGCGCCAGCAGCCACAACACTAGAAGAGACAGGGGTCCTGAAGCTTTCTTT; CDR3aa: CASSHNTRRDRGPEAFF
abundance: NA; d_gene: NA; v_gene: TRBV10-3; j_gene: TRBJ2-2; CDR3nt: TGTGCCATCAGTGAAGATCCCACCGGGGAGCTGTTTTTT; CDR3aa: CAISEDPTGELFF
abundance: NA; d_gene: NA; v_gene: TRBV7-6; j_gene: TRBJ2-2; CDR3nt: TGTGCCAGCAGCTTAGGAGGGGGGGCCGCCGGGGAGCTGTTTTTT; CDR3aa: CASSLGGGAAGELFF
abundance: NA; d_gene: NA; v_gene: TRBV7-9; j_gene: TRBJ2-6; CDR3nt: TGTGCCAGCAGGCCCACAGGGACTTCTGGGGCCAACGTCCTGACTTTC; CDR3aa: CASRPTGTSGANVLTF
abundance: once; d_gene: TRBD2; v_gene: TRBV4-2; j_gene: TRBJ2-1; CDR3nt: TGTGCCAGCAGCCAAGCGTCTAGCGGGGGGGCCGACAATGAGCAGTTCTTC; CDR3aa: CASSQASSGGADNEQFF
abundance: NA; d_gene: NA; v_gene: TRBV19; j_gene: TRBJ2-7; CDR3nt: TGTGCCAGTAGTATAGGGATCGGACCCTACGAGCAGTACTTC; CDR3aa: CASSIGIGPYEQYF
abundance: NA; d_gene: NA; v_gene: TRBV5-1; j_gene: TRBJ2-6; CDR3nt: TGCGCCAGCAGCTTGAGACAGCCCTCTGGGGCCAACGTCCTGACTTTC; CDR3aa: CASSLRQPSGANVLTF
abundance: few; d_gene: NA; v_gene: TRBV7-9; j_gene: TRBJ2-6; CDR3nt: TGTGCCAGCAGCGCACTAACAGGGGGGGCTGGGGCCAACGTCCTGACTTTC; CDR3aa: CASSALTGGAGANVLTF
abundance: NA; d_gene: NA; v_gene: TRBV28; j_gene: TRBJ1-5; CDR3nt: TGTGCCAGCAGTTTATCGTCACCAGGGGATCAGCCCCAGCATTTT; CDR3aa: CASSLSSPGDQPQHF
abundance: NA; d_gene: TRBD2; v_gene: TRBV10-1; j_gene: TRBJ2-3; CDR3nt: TGCGCCAGCATTTGGGGACTAGCGGGGGGAAGCACAGATACGCAGTATTTT; CDR3aa: CASIWGLAGGSTDTQYF